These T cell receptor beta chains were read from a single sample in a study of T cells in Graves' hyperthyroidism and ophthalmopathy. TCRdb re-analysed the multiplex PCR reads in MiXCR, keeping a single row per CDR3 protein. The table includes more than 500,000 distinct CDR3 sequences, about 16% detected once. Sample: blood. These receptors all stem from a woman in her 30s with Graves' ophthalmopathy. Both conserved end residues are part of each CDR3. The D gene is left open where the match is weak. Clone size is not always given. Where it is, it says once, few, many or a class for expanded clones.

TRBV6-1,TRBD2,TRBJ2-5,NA,TGTGCCAGCAGTGCGACTAGCGGGTCCTCGGAGACCCAGTACTTC,CASSATSGSSETQYF
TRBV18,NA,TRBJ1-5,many,TGTGCCAGCTCACTACAGGGTTCTCAGCCCCAGCATTTT,CASSLQGSQPQHF
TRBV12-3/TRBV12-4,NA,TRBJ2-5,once,TGTGCCAGCAGTTCCGTCAGGACGGAAGAGGCCCAGTACTTC,CASSSVRTEEAQYF
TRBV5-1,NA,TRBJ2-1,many,TGCGCCAGCAGCTTGTGGCAGGGGAGGGATGAGCAGTTCTTC,CASSLWQGRDEQFF
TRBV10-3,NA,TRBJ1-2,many,TGTGCCATCAAAGGGGGGAGGAGCTATGGCTACACCTTC,CAIKGGRSYGYTF
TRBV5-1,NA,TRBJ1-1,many,TGCGCCAGCATGCCGGGAAGAGTGAACACTGAAGCTTTCTTT,CASMPGRVNTEAFF
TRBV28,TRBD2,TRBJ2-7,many,TGTGCCAGCAGTTCCCTGGGACTAGCGGGGTACGAGCAGTACTTC,CASSSLGLAGYEQYF
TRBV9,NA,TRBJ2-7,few,TGTGCCAGCAGCGTAGCTGAGACTACCTACGAGCAGTACTTC,CASSVAETTYEQYF
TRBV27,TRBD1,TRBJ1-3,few,TGTGCCAGCAGTTTATCGTTTCGGACAGGCGGAAACACCATATATTTT,CASSLSFRTGGNTIYF
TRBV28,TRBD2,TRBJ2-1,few,TGTGCCAGCGGGACTAGCGGAACTTACTACAATGAGCAGTTCTTC,CASGTSGTYYNEQFF
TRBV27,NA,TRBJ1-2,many,TGTGCCAGCATGGGAAACGTAGGCTCTGGGGCGCGTGGCTACACCTTC,CASMGNVGSGARGYTF
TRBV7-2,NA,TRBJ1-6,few,TGTGCCAGCAGCTCCTACCTTAATTCACCCCTCCACTTT,CASSSYLNSPLHF
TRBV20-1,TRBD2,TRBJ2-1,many,TGCAGTGAGATAGCGGGAGAATCGAATGAGCAGTTCTTC,CSEIAGESNEQFF
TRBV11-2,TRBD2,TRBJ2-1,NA,TGTGCCAGCAGCTCGATACGGACTAGCTTTTCCTTCTTC,CASSSIRTSFSFF
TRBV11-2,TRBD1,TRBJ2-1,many,TGTGCCAGCAGCTTAAGGGACAGGGACCGTGAGCAGTTCTTC,CASSLRDRDREQFF